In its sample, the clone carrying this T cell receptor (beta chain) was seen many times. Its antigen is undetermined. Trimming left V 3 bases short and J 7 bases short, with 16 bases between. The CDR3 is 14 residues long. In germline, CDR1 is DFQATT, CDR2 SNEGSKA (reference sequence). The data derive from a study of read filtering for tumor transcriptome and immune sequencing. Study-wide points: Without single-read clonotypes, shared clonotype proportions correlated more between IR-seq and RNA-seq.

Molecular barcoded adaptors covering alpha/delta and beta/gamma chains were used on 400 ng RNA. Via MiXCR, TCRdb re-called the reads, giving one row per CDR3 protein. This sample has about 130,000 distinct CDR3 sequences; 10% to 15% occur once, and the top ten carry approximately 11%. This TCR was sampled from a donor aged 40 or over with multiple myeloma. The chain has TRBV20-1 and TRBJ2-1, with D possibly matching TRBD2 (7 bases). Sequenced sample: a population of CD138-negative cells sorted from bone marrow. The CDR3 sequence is CSASGGLLWNEQFF. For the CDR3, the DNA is TGCAGTGCTAGCGGGGGGCTTCTCTGGAATGAGCAGTTCTTC.